Presented here are 32 T cell receptor beta chains from one specimen sequenced in a study of OX40 agonist ivuxolimab in advanced cancers. Repertoires were generated with immunoSEQ multiplex PCR, while TCRdb's copy carries only in-frame clones and drops some. The profile shows 85,000 to 100,000 clones, 90% to 95% of them singletons. Material: CD4+ or CD8+ T cells sorted from blood, obtained in a trial of the OX40 agonist ivuxolimab. These receptors were taken from an adult with an advanced solid tumor such as melanoma, head and neck, liver or kidney cancer.

This chain links TRBV30 with TRBJ2-6; TRBD2 aligns across 11 bases. CDR1 and CDR2 (germline): GTSNPN, SVGIG (reference sequence). The CDR3 spans 17 residues. V was clipped by 0 bases and J by 0 bases; unmatched bases: 1. The CDR3 protein is CAWSVLAGVSGANVLTF. CDR3 nucleotide sequence: TGTGCCTGGAGTGTACTAGCGGGGGTCTCTGGGGCCAACGTCCTGACTTTC.

The V call is TRBV2, the J call TRBJ1-1; possible D gene TRBD1, 5 bases. V lost 2 bases and J lost 11, with 15 bases in between. The CDR3 has 13 amino acids. Germline CDR1 is SNHLY and CDR2 is FYNNEI. The CDR3 region is CASSEQGSEKAFF. The CDR3 coding sequence is TGTGCCAGCAGTGAACAGGGTTCTGAGAAGGCTTTCTTT.

The rearrangement uses TRBV28 and TRBJ2-7; D gene ambiguous. The length of the CDR3 is 11 residues. Trimming took off 7 bases at V and 0 bases at J, with 4 bases between the two ends. CDR1 is MDHEN, CDR2 SYDVKM, per germline. The CDR3 loop reads CASTDSYEQYF. The CDR3 DNA is TGTGCCAGCACGGACTCCTACGAGCAGTACTTC.

The V and J genes are TRBV4-1 and TRBJ2-2, with D possibly matching TRBD1 (6 bases). The CDR3 is made up of 14 amino acids. Germline V CDR1 and CDR2: MGHRA, YSYEKL. V lost 4 bases to trimming and J lost 7 bases, with 13 bases between them. The CDR3 DNA reads as TGCGCCAGCAGCCTTTGGGGGCCGGGCGGGGAGCTGTTTTTT. Protein: CASSLWGPGGELFF.

The chain carries TRBV5-4 and TRBJ2-3; D could derive from TRBD1 or TRBD2 (6 bases each). Germline V CDR1 and CDR2: SGHNT, YYREEE (reference sequence). This CDR3 contains 15 residues. Trimming took off 0 bases at V and 3 bases at J, with 11 bases between the two ends. For the CDR3, the DNA is TGTGCCAGCAGCTTGGGGGGGGCAAGGACAGATACGCAGTATTTT. Its translation: CASSLGGARTDTQYF. The entire variable domain, with the rest obtained from reference TRBV5-4 and TRBJ2-3, is as follows: ETGVTQSPTHLIKTRGQQVTLRCSSQSGHNTVSWYQQALGQGPQFIFQYYREEENGRGNFPPRFSGLQFPNYSSELNVNALELDDSALYLCASSLGGARTDTQYFGPGTRLTVL.

The CDR3: CASSYRTGPLNEKLFF. The DNA of the CDR3 is TGTGCCAGCAGTTACCGTACAGGGCCTCTTAATGAAAAACTGTTTTTT. The chain links TRBV6-6 to TRBJ1-4, with D tentatively TRBD1 (6 bases). Germline lookup yields CDR1 MNHNY and CDR2 SVGAGI (reference sequence). V was trimmed by 2 bases and J by 4 bases, leaving 14 bases between them. CDR3 length equals 16 residues.

The gene calls are TRBV30 and TRBJ2-3, with 7 nucleotides matching TRBD1. The V and J ends lost 3 bases and 2 bases, in that order; junction bases with no gene match: 5. CDR1 and CDR2 (germline): GTSNPN, SVGIG (reference sequence). This CDR3 comprises 14 residues. CDR3 in amino acids: CAWRGQPTTDTQYF. Here the CDR3 DNA reads TGTGCCTGGAGGGGACAGCCCACCACAGATACGCAGTATTTT.

J is TRBJ1-2 and V is TRBV7-6; D is uncertain. The CDR3 is 13 amino acids. Looked up from germline, CDR1 is SGHVS and CDR2 is FNYEAQ. With 0 bases removed from V and 8 bases from J, the gap between germline ends came to 10 bases. Here the CDR3 DNA reads TGTGCCAGCAGCTTAGCGCAAAATTGGGGCTACACCTTC. Its protein product is CASSLAQNWGYTF.

The count of this clone is one. Other DNA sequences within the sample encode an identical CDR3. J is TRBJ2-6 and V is TRBV12-5; D not certain. Germline values: CDR1 LGHNT, CDR2 FRNRAP. The V and J ends lost 3 bases and 1 base respectively, with 1 base between them. CDR3 length: 13 amino acids. The CDR3 region has the DNA TGTGCTAGTGGTTTATCTGGGGCCAACGTCCTGACTTTC. This gives the protein CASGLSGANVLTF.

CDR3: CASSEQGRPNEKLFF. CDR3 in DNA: TGTGCCAGCAGTGAACAGGGCAGGCCAAATGAAAAACTGTTTTTT. V gene TRBV6-1 combines with J gene TRBJ1-4; maybe TRBD1 (5 bases). From germline, CDR1 is MNHNS and CDR2 SASEGT. The V and J ends lost 2 bases and 5 bases respectively, with 12 bases between them. CDR3 size: 15 residues.

This chain links TRBV6-5 with TRBJ2-2; D remains unclear. The ends were cut back, 2 bases at V and 2 bases at J, with 6 bases in the middle. CDR1 MNHEY and CDR2 SVGAGI come from the germline V gene. The CDR3 contains 14 residues. CDR3 DNA: TGTGCCAGCAGTTACACTACCAACACCGGGGAGCTGTTTTTT. Its translation is CASSYTTNTGELFF.

The chain recombines TRBV5-1 with TRBJ2-7, with 7 bases fitting TRBD1. The germline gives CDR1 SGHRS, CDR2 YFSETQ. Trimming took 3 bases from V and 5 from J; bases not matched to a gene: 14. The length of the CDR3 is 16 residues. The CDR3 bases are TGCGCCAGCAGCTCGGGACAGTTGGTCTCTCTTCACGAGCAGTACTTC. Residues: CASSSGQLVSLHEQYF.

The J gene is TRBJ2-2, the V gene TRBV4-2; D possibly corresponds to TRBD2 (6 bases). Trimming stripped 5 bases from V and 6 bases from J, with 16 bases between. Germline assignment: CDR1 LGHNA and CDR2 YNFKEQ. CDR3 length equals 15 residues. The CDR3 sequence is CASSVGLSHPGELFF. The CDR3 nucleotides are TGTGCCAGCAGCGTCGGACTAAGTCATCCCGGGGAGCTGTTTTTT.

The rearrangement uses TRBV7-9 and TRBJ2-5, with D unclear. Germline V gene sequence: CDR1 SEHNR, CDR2 FQNEAQ (reference sequence). The CDR3 has 15 amino acids. V was cut by 2 bases and J by 7 bases, with 17 bases left in between. In DNA form, the CDR3 reads TGTGCCAGCAGCTTATTGGTGGGCCCTGTGGGGACCCAGTACTTC. It translates to CASSLLVGPVGTQYF.

This chain uses TRBV6-1 with TRBJ2-1, with D unclear. The germline V gene encodes CDR1 MNHNS and CDR2 SASEGT. The CDR3 runs 14 residues. The V and J ends lost 8 bases and 0 bases respectively, with 11 bases between them. In nucleotides, the CDR3 is TGTGCCAGCCGGCCACATATCTCCTACAATGAGCAGTTCTTC. Encoded protein: CASRPHISYNEQFF.

The DNA for the CDR3 is TGTGCCAGCAACGCAATGGGGTGGACAGATACGCAGTATTTT. It encodes CASNAMGWTDTQYF. The chain uses TRBV5-8 and TRBJ2-3; D remains unclear. Germline V gene data show CDR1 as SGHTS and CDR2 as YDEGEE. Deletions cut 6 bases from V and 3 bases from J, with 14 bases between. This CDR3 contains 14 residues.

In the case of this clone: Other DNA sequences within the sample encode an identical CDR3. This chain uses TRBV2 with TRBJ1-2, with D unresolved. The V gene's germline CDR1 is SNHLY and CDR2 FYNNEI. There are 12 residues in the CDR3. The germline V and J ends were trimmed by 5 bases and 4 bases, with 8 bases remaining between them. The CDR3 bases are TGTGCCAGCAGTCAGCGAATCTATGGCTACACCTTC. Residues: CASSQRIYGYTF.

In its sample, this clone was seen once. The V and J genes are TRBV4-3 and TRBJ2-3; either TRBD1 or TRBD2 may fit D (5 bases each). V was cut by 0 bases and J by 4 bases, with 11 bases left in between. CDR1 and CDR2 (germline): LGHNA, YSLEER. The CDR3 spans 15 residues. This CDR3 is CASSQDPGDPDTQYF. DNA of the CDR3: TGCGCCAGCAGCCAAGATCCCGGGGACCCAGATACGCAGTATTTT.

This clone has a single count. The chain recombines TRBV29-1 with TRBJ2-1, with TRBD1 identical over 9 bases. With 6 bases clipped from V and 13 bases from J, the junction kept 4 bases outside the gene matches. CDR3 length: 10 amino acids. Germline lookup yields CDR1 SQVTM and CDR2 ANQGSEA. Written as DNA, the CDR3 is TGCAGCGTGGGGGACAGGGTACAGTTCTTC. Encoded protein: CSVGDRVQFF.

This clone was picked up one time. The chain couples TRBV9 to TRBJ1-1; the D gene is possibly TRBD1 (6 bases). V dropped 4 bases and J dropped 10 bases, with 17 bases sitting between them. This CDR3 region has 13 residues. Germline V lookup: CDR1 SGDLS, CDR2 YYNGEE. CDR3 DNA: TGTGCCAGCAGCACCAGAGGGGGGCTGGCAGCTTTCTTT. Amino acid sequence: CASSTRGGLAAFF. The full variable domain, in which reference TRBV9 and TRBJ1-1 provide the parts outside the CDR3, is DSGVTQTPKHLITATGQRVTLRCSPRSGDLSVYWYQQSLDQGLQFLIQYYNGEERAKGNILERFSAQQFPDLHSELNLSSLELGDSALYFCASSTRGGLAAFFGQGTRLTVV.

The chain couples TRBV6-1 to TRBJ2-1; D uncertain. Germline V gene lookup returns CDR1 MNHNS and CDR2 SASEGT. V was clipped by 4 bases and J by 9 bases, with 13 bases between them. This CDR3 is 13 amino acids long. The CDR3 sequence is CASSGLNGFEQFF. CDR3 in DNA: TGTGCCAGCAGTGGGCTAAACGGTTTTGAGCAGTTCTTC.

The V and J genes are TRBV7-9 and TRBJ2-3; 7 bases fit TRBD1. Germline V gene data show CDR1 as SEHNR and CDR2 as FQNEAQ (reference sequence). J gave up 5 bases and V 5 bases, and 4 bases lay outside the gene matches. CDR3 size: 13 residues. The CDR3 bases are TGTGCCAGCAGCGGGTCAGGGGGAGATACGCAGTATTTT. Translating gives CASSGSGGDTQYF.

The rearrangement links TRBV5-5 to TRBJ1-2; D is possibly TRBD1 (5 bases). Germline-derived CDR1 and CDR2 are SGHKS and YYEKEE (reference sequence). Trimming took off 0 bases at V and 0 bases at J, with 9 bases between the two ends. The CDR3 totals 15 residues. CDR3 sequence: CASSLAGAANYGYTF. CDR3 DNA sequence: TGTGCCAGCAGCTTGGCTGGGGCAGCTAACTATGGCTACACCTTC.

This chain links TRBV4-2 with TRBJ2-3; D gene unclear. Germline V gene data show CDR1 as LGHNA and CDR2 as YNFKEQ. CDR3 length equals 13 residues. Trimming cost V 0 bases and J 4 bases, with 5 bases left between them. The CDR3 sequence is CASSQDAPDTQYF. The CDR3 nucleotides are TGTGCCAGCAGCCAAGATGCTCCAGATACGCAGTATTTT.

The chain carries TRBV28 and TRBJ2-4; D assignment may be TRBD1 or TRBD2 (6 bases each). Germline V gives CDR1 MDHEN, CDR2 SYDVKM. The CDR3 consists of 17 residues. Deletions cut 10 bases from V and 0 bases from J, with 22 bases between. The CDR3 sequence: CATRTQGGTLAKNIQYF. The CDR3 bases are TGTGCCACCCGGACACAAGGAGGGACACTAGCCAAAAACATTCAGTACTTC.

This sequence joins TRBV30 and TRBJ2-7; no definite D call. In germline, CDR1 is GTSNPN, CDR2 SVGIG (reference sequence). This CDR3 has 13 residues. The ends were cut back, 3 bases at V and 2 bases at J, with 11 bases in the middle. The CDR3 DNA reads TGTGCCTGGAGATCCACCCTGACCTACGAGCAGTACTTC. Translated, it gives CAWRSTLTYEQYF.

This CDR3 reads CASSEALAGVVNEQFF. CDR3 nucleotides: TGTGCCAGCAGTGAGGCCCTAGCGGGAGTAGTCAATGAGCAGTTCTTC. V and J are TRBV2 and TRBJ2-1, with 10 nucleotides matching TRBD2. The CDR3 covers 16 residues. Germline V gives CDR1 SNHLY, CDR2 FYNNEI. The V gene end was trimmed by 3 bases and the J gene end by 6 bases; junction bases not matched to a gene: 8.

V is TRBV30 and J is TRBJ1-2; D is uncertain. Trimming stripped 4 bases from V and 0 bases from J, with 6 bases between. CDR3 length equals 12 residues. The germline V gene has CDR1 GTSNPN and CDR2 SVGIG (reference sequence). The CDR3 region is CAWTGPNYGYTF. In DNA, the CDR3 is TGTGCCTGGACAGGACCTAACTATGGCTACACCTTC.

V and J are TRBV7-8 and TRBJ1-6; no reliable D call. The CDR3 spans 14 residues. V lost 2 bases and J lost 4, with 6 bases in between. The germline gives CDR1 SGHVS, CDR2 FQNEAQ. CDR3 nucleotides: TGTGCCAGCAGCTTACAGATATATAATTCACCCCTCCACTTT. It codes for CASSLQIYNSPLHF.

In its sample, this clone was seen once. The V and J genes are TRBV6-5 and TRBJ1-4; maybe TRBD1 (6 bases). V was clipped by 9 bases and J by 6 bases, with 20 bases between them. Per the germline V gene, CDR1 is MNHEY and CDR2 is SVGAGI. This CDR3 is 15 amino acids long. For the CDR3, the DNA is TGTGCCAGACCCATAAACAGGGAGAACTATGAAAAACTGTTTTTT. Its protein is CARPINRENYEKLFF.

The chain employs TRBV5-1 and TRBJ2-2, with 8 bases aligning to TRBD1. Trimming removed 4 bases from V and 7 bases from J; junction bases left unmatched: 6. Germline-derived CDR1 and CDR2 are SGHRS and YFSETQ. The CDR3 totals 14 residues. CDR3 nucleotides: TGCGCCAGCAGCCCGGGACAGGCGGGCGGGGAGCTGTTTTTT. It specifies CASSPGQAGGELFF.

This clone is a singleton in its sample. The V and J genes are TRBV7-9 and TRBJ1-4, with TRBD1 matching over 7 bases. Germline V gene sequence: CDR1 SEHNR, CDR2 FQNEAQ (reference sequence). This CDR3 has 15 residues. V was pared by 3 bases and J by 7 bases, with 8 bases of the junction left unmatched. The CDR3 DNA is TGTGCCAGCAGCTTCACAGGGGCCCTGGGTGAAAAACTGTTTTTT. Translating gives CASSFTGALGEKLFF.